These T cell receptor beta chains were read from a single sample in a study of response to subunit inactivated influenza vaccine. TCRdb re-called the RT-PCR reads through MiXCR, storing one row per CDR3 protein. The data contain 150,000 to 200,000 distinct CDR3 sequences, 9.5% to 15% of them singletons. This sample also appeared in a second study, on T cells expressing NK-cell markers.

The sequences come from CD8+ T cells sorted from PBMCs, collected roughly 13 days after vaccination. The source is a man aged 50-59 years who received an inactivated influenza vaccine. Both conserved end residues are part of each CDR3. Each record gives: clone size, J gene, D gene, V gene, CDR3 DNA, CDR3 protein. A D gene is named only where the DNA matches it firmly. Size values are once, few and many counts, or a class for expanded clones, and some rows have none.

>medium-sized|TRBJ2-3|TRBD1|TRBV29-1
TGCAGCGTTGAACGAACAGGGGACAAGGGCGATACGCAGTATTTT
CSVERTGDKGDTQYF
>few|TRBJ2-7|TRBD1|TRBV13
TGTGCCAGCAGCCAGGGACAGGGCTCGGGGATAGAGCAGTACTTC
CASSQGQGSGIEQYF
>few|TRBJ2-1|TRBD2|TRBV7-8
TGTGCCAGCAGCGAACTAGCGGGACCCTCGATGTGGTTCTTC
CASSELAGPSMWFF
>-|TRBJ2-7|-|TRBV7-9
TGTGCCAGCAGCTTATGGAGCTACGAGCAGTACTTC
CASSLWSYEQYF
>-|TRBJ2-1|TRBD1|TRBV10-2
TGCGCCACTACGGGTGTCGGGACAGGGATCTACAATGAGCAGTTCTTC
CATTGVGTGIYNEQFF
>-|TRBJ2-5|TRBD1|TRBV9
TGTGCCAGCAGCGGCTCCGGGACAGTCCAAGAGACCCAGTACTTC
CASSGSGTVQETQYF
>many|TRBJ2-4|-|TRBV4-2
TGTGCCAGCAGCCAAGAGGGGTTTACCAAAAACATTCAGTACTTC
CASSQEGFTKNIQYF
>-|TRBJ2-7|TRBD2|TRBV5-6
TGTGCCAGCAGCTCCGGGACTAGGACTTACGAGCAGTACTTC
CASSSGTRTYEQYF
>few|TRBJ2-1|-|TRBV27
TGTGCCAGCAGTTTCGCGGCCAACAATGAGCAGTTCTTC
CASSFAANNEQFF
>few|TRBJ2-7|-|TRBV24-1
TGTGCCACCAGAAAGCTGGGCAGGAGCTCCTACGAGCAGTACTTC
CATRKLGRSSYEQYF
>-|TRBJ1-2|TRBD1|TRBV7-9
TGTGCCAGCAGCTTGGGACAGGGGGCCATTGGCTACACCTTC
CASSLGQGAIGYTF
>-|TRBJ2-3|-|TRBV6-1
TGTGCCAGCAGATCGGACAGTGCCGCAGATACGCAGTATTTT
CASRSDSAADTQYF
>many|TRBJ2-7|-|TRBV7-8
TGTGCCAGCAGCTTAGTCTCTATCTACGAGCAGTACTTC
CASSLVSIYEQYF
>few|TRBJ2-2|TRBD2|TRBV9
TGTGCCAGCAGCGTAGGGCTAGCGGGAGCCGGGGAGCTGTTTTTT
CASSVGLAGAGELFF
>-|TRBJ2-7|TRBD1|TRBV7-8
TGTGCCAGCAGCTCAAGAGGGACAGGGGGATCCTACGAGCAGTACTTC
CASSSRGTGGSYEQYF
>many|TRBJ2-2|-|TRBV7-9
TGTGCCAGCAGTACAGGGTCCGGGGAGCTGTTTTTT
CASSTGSGELFF
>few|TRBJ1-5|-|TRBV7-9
TGTGCCAGCAGTTCAGGGAATGAGATCAATCAGCCCCAGCATTTT
CASSSGNEINQPQHF
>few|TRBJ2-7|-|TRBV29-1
TGCAGCGTTTTCGGCAGGGGAGCCGAGCAGTACTTC
CSVFGRGAEQYF
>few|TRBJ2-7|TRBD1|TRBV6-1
TGTGCCACCTGGGAGACAGGGCTCTTTTGGGAGCAGTACTTC
CATWETGLFWEQYF
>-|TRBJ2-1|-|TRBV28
TGTGCCAGCAGTTCCGCCTCCAATGAGCAGTTCTTC
CASSSASNEQFF
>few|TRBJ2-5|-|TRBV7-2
TGTGCCAGCAGCTTAACTGGGACGACCCAAGAGACCCAGTACTTC
CASSLTGTTQETQYF
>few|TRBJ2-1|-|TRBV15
TGTGCCACCAGCAGGTCACCGGCAGGGAACTACAATGAGCAGTTCTTC
CATSRSPAGNYNEQFF
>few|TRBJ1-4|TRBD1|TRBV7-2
TGTGCCAGCAGCTCACAGGGGAATAATGAAAAACTGTTTTTT
CASSSQGNNEKLFF
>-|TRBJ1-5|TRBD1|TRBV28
TGTGCCAGCAGCAATCCGGGACAGGGGCATCAGCCCCAGCATTTT
CASSNPGQGHQPQHF
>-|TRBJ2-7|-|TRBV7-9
TGTGCCAGCAGCAATTGGGGTGCCTACGAGCAGTACTTC
CASSNWGAYEQYF
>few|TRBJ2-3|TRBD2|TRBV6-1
TGTGCCAGCTATTATAGCGGGGGGGGCACAGATACGCAGTATTTT
CASYYSGGGTDTQYF